This record concerns one T cell receptor (beta chain) sequence. Its target antigen remains unknown. The record has no base qualities; no much larger clone is one base away. In the paper's terms, the time point label means: about 28 days (+/-7) after the second vaccine dose. AZD1222 recipients whose second dose came at about 4 weeks and those whose second dose came at about 12 weeks were combined into one group, since spike-specific TCR depth and breadth did not differ between the two schedules. Samples from vaccinated people were obtained from the UK trials COV001 and COV002, which included a single-blind randomized controlled phase 2/3 trial of AZD1222 (ChAdOx1 nCoV-19) in healthy adults. For TCRbeta chain sequencing, PBMC samples were collected from trial participants at day 0 and at day 28 after the second dose. The CDR3 regions of human TCRbeta chains were analyzed by immunosequencing. The source study handled its data this way. Repertoire TCRs were checked for matches against a reference library of SARS-CoV-2-specific TCRs that had been generated using the MIRA antigen-specificity platform. Breadth was defined as the fraction of unique TCRs that were SARS-CoV-2-associated, and depth was defined as the fraction of total T cells that were SARS-CoV-2-associated. Using the MIRA data, every spike-specific TCR was mapped to the spike region that the TCR reacted to and assigned to either a CD4 or a CD8 class. Log10-transformed breadth and depth values were compared by one-way ANOVA with Sidak's multiple comparisons tests. As stored in TCRdb, this immuneACCESS dataset retains in-frame rearrangements with V and J assigned. A fraction of the clones does not appear; measured against another copy, unresolved V genes explain less than half of the discrepancy, and the remainder lacks a known reason. The V and J calls and clone size were taken over from that table, and D and trimming were inferred from the DNA. Recorded for this sample are about 150,000 clones; 92% of them occurred a single time. The ten largest clones represent 2.5% to 3.5% of the sample.

The germline V gene yields SGDLS for CDR1 and YYNGEE for CDR2. Reading from cysteine to phenylalanine, the CDR3 counts 14 amino acids. The CDR3 DNA has 42 bases and is translated from base 1. V and J are trimmed by 3 bases and 8 bases, and the gene matches miss 10 bases of the junction. The data stem from a study of T cell responses to AZD1222 COVID-19 vaccine (dated by TCRdb to about 2021). Context from the whole study: A total of 230 or so trial participants underwent TCR sequencing, of whom 200 to 220 received two doses of AZD1222 and some 26 received two doses of the MenACWY control vaccine. Enrollment into the trials was organized by age into subgroups of 18-55, 56-69 and 70-plus years, and those subgroups contained roughly 140, 27 and 60 TCR-sequenced participants, respectively. Broader findings and caveats from the paper: Participants were mostly white British and included more females than males, and it was suggested by the authors that clonal diversity may have been underestimated. Only five to seven AZD1222 recipients were SARS-CoV-2 seropositive at baseline, limiting conclusions about previously exposed vaccinees. No day 14 peak-response samples were available, so repertoires were characterized only after the peak T cell response. Reportedly, almost half of the unique spike-specific TCRs recognized epitopes lying outside the regions that are mutated in the B.1.351 and B.1.1.7 variants. After two AZD1222 doses, spike-specific TCR breadth and depth were significantly higher than at day 0 and than in MenACWY recipients. The whole spike protein was spanned by vaccine-associated CD4 TCRs, and dominant responses were seen in regions 160-218 and 743-854. The 56-69-year group was small, and its depth increase did not reach significance, likely because of low power.

This clonotype was obtained from an adult who received the AZD1222 COVID-19 vaccine. The chain employs TRBV9 and TRBJ1-1, and 7 junction bases match TRBD1. This sample comprised peripheral blood, obtained 28 days after the second AZD1222 dose. The nucleotide sequence reads as follows: TGTGCCAGCAGCGCAGAGGGCCAGGGGGGAGAAGCTTTCTTT. It translates as CASSAEGQGGEAFF.